Listed below are T cell receptor beta chains from one sample, sequenced in a study of type 1 regulatory T cells. Each CDR3 protein gets one entry after TCRdb re-called the reads with MiXCR. This sample carries about 74,000 distinct CDR3 sequences, approximately 64% of them seen once, and the ten largest clones take 7.6%. For these TCRs, the target antigens are not known. Material for sequencing was cultured T cells, either the whole culture or a sorted T cell fraction (not recorded which). The receptors come from a human donor in good health. CDR3s include the opening cysteine and the closing phenylalanine or tryptophan. A D gene is named only where the DNA matches it firmly. For some rows the clone size is stated as once, few or many, or as a class when expanded; others skip it.

size	V	J	D	CDR3	DNA
.	TRBV20-1	TRBJ2-1	TRBD2	CSAPPLAGEYSEQFF	TGCAGTGCACCCCCCCTAGCGGGAGAATACAGTGAGCAGTTCTTC
.	TRBV6-1	TRBJ2-1	.	CAAKPGASVGYNEQFF	TGTGCCGCGAAACCCGGGGCTAGCGTTGGGTACAATGAGCAGTTCTTC
.	TRBV3-1	TRBJ2-7	.	CASSPRDGGTYEQYF	TGTGCCAGCAGCCCTCGGGACGGAGGAACCTACGAGCAGTACTTC
.	TRBV5-5	TRBJ2-7	.	CASSVGGRYEQYF	TGTGCCAGCAGCGTCGGGGGCCGCTACGAGCAGTACTTC
.	TRBV25-1	TRBJ1-5	.	CASSDLWGDQPQHF	TGTGCCAGCAGTGACTTGTGGGGTGATCAGCCCCAGCATTTT
.	TRBV13	TRBJ2-4	.	CASSKGQVEGLQYF	TGTGCCAGCAGCAAAGGACAGGTGGAGGGACTTCAGTACTTC
.	TRBV5-4	TRBJ2-6	.	CASSLGGPGANVLTF	TGTGCCAGCAGCTTGGGGGGGCCTGGGGCCAACGTCCTGACTTTC
few	TRBV12-3/TRBV12-4	TRBJ2-1	TRBD2	CASSLTRLAGDHEQFF	TGTGCCAGCAGTTTAACGAGACTAGCGGGAGATCATGAGCAGTTCTTC
.	TRBV11-2	TRBJ2-2	.	CASSPRRGVRTGELFF	TGTGCCAGCAGCCCGCGGAGGGGGGTGAGGACCGGGGAGTTGTTTTTT
few	TRBV7-9	TRBJ2-5	.	CASSVYREETQYF	TGTGCCAGCAGCGTATACAGGGAAGAGACCCAGTACTTC
.	TRBV5-1	TRBJ2-7	.	CASSSLDEGRTYEQYF	TGCGCCAGCAGCTCCCTAGATGAGGGACGGACCTACGAGCAGTACTTC
.	TRBV18	TRBJ1-1	.	CASSPPTGRTEAFF	TGTGCCAGCTCACCCCCCACAGGGAGGACTGAAGCTTTCTTT
.	TRBV5-4	TRBJ2-4	.	CASSPDRMILYF	TGTGCCAGCAGCCCCGACCGAATGATCCTGTACTTC
.	TRBV5-1	TRBJ2-3	TRBD2	CASSGTSGSTDTQYF	TGCGCCAGCAGCGGGACTAGCGGGAGCACAGATACGCAGTATTTT
.	TRBV5-1	TRBJ2-7	.	CASSTSGTAYEQYF	TGCGCCAGCAGCACCTCGGGGACGGCTTACGAGCAGTACTTC
.	TRBV9	TRBJ2-5	TRBD1	CASSVGTGAVRETQYF	TGTGCCAGCAGCGTAGGAACAGGGGCGGTGAGAGAGACCCAGTACTTC
medium-sized	TRBV5-4	TRBJ2-2	.	CASSLKGPTGELFF	TGTGCCAGCAGCTTGAAGGGTCCCACCGGGGAGCTGTTTTTT
few	TRBV19	TRBJ2-1	.	CASSIYRVMVGKDEQFF	TGTGCCAGTAGTATATACCGTGTAATGGTTGGGAAAGATGAGCAGTTCTTC
.	TRBV7-2	TRBJ1-5	TRBD1	CASSLGDSTNQPQHF	TGTGCCAGCAGCTTAGGGGACAGTACTAATCAGCCCCAGCATTTT
.	TRBV10-3	TRBJ2-5	TRBD2	CAIGVGGGFQETQYF	TGTGCCATCGGGGTCGGCGGGGGATTCCAAGAGACCCAGTACTTC
.	TRBV12-3/TRBV12-4	TRBJ2-5	.	CASSFPKETQYF	TGTGCCAGCAGTTTTCCAAAAGAGACCCAGTACTTC
.	TRBV20-1	TRBJ2-3	TRBD1	CSARRSGGASDTQYF	TGCAGTGCCCGAAGGTCAGGGGGCGCGTCAGATACGCAGTATTTT
.	TRBV6-6	TRBJ2-5	TRBD2	CASRTTSGSLEEETQYF	TGTGCCAGCAGAACAACTAGCGGGAGTTTAGAGGAGGAGACCCAGTACTTC
.	TRBV27	TRBJ2-7	.	CASPHAEGGMTTYEQYF	TGTGCCAGCCCGCATGCCGAGGGGGGGATGACTACCTACGAGCAGTACTTC
.	TRBV19	TRBJ1-1	TRBD1	CASSDRAAYFGEAFF	TGTGCCAGTAGTGACAGGGCGGCATATTTTGGTGAAGCTTTCTTT
once	TRBV7-6	TRBJ2-7	.	CASSSSSHEQYF	TGTGCCAGCAGCTCCTCGTCCCACGAGCAGTACTTC
.	TRBV2	TRBJ2-1	.	CASSEIEDEQFF	TGTGCCAGCAGTGAAATCGAAGATGAGCAGTTCTTC
.	TRBV20-1	TRBJ1-4	.	CSARDRKGDPTNEKLFF	TGCAGTGCTAGAGATCGGAAGGGGGACCCAACTAATGAAAAACTGTTTTTT
.	TRBV2	TRBJ2-7	.	CASSEEIGREQYF	TGTGCCAGCAGTGAAGAGATAGGGCGGGAGCAGTACTTC
few	TRBV5-4	TRBJ1-2	.	CASSLWSSGTGYTF	TGTGCCAGCAGTCTTTGGTCCAGCGGTACGGGCTACACCTTC
.	TRBV7-2	TRBJ2-1	TRBD2	CASSTRTSGEQFF	TGTGCCAGCAGCACCAGGACTAGCGGGGAACAGTTCTTC
.	TRBV27	TRBJ2-5	TRBD1	CASSAEYRGAQETQYF	TGTGCCAGCAGTGCCGAATACAGGGGAGCCCAAGAGACCCAGTACTTC
.	TRBV30	TRBJ2-2	.	CAWSRWGTGTGELFF	TGTGCCTGGAGTAGGTGGGGCACGGGCACCGGGGAGCTGTTTTTT
.	TRBV5-1	TRBJ1-4	TRBD1	CASSPRTGRANEKLFF	TGCGCCAGCAGCCCTCGGACAGGGCGGGCTAATGAAAAACTGTTTTTT
.	TRBV7-2	TRBJ1-5	.	CASSLVAWPADQPQHF	TGTGCCAGCAGCTTAGTGGCTTGGCCAGCCGATCAGCCCCAGCATTTT
.	TRBV25-1	TRBJ1-1	.	CATSHMNTEAFF	TGTGCCACCTCTCACATGAACACTGAAGCTTTCTTT
few	TRBV11-2	TRBJ2-1	.	CASSLTSYNEQFF	TGTGCCAGCAGCTTAACATCTTACAATGAGCAGTTCTTC
.	TRBV7-9	TRBJ2-7	TRBD2	CASSSPRVAGGIYEQYF	TGTGCCAGCAGCTCACCTAGGGTAGCGGGAGGTATCTACGAGCAGTACTTC
.	TRBV29-1	TRBJ1-4	.	CSVELSRAKDNEKLFF	TGCAGCGTTGAACTGTCCAGGGCGAAGGATAATGAAAAACTGTTTTTT
.	TRBV12-3/TRBV12-4	TRBJ1-2	.	CASSPNRDSAYGYTF	TGTGCCAGCAGTCCGAACAGGGATTCAGCGTATGGCTACACCTTC
.	TRBV4-1	TRBJ2-2	.	CASSQDIMGQPTGGLFF	TGCGCCAGCAGCCAAGATATAATGGGACAGCCCACCGGGGGGCTGTTTTTT
.	TRBV20-1	TRBJ2-1	.	CSASWQGEQFF	TGCAGTGCTAGTTGGCAGGGTGAGCAGTTCTTC
.	TRBV4-1	TRBJ2-3	.	CASSQDGVADTQYF	TGCGCCAGCAGCCAAGACGGGGTTGCAGATACGCAGTATTTT
.	TRBV12-3/TRBV12-4	TRBJ1-2	.	CASSLQGGYGYTF	TGTGCCAGCAGTTTACAGGGTGGCTATGGCTACACCTTC
.	TRBV7-9	TRBJ1-3	.	CASSSRVGADSGNTIYF	TGTGCCAGCAGCTCGCGGGTGGGGGCAGACTCTGGAAACACCATATATTTT
.	TRBV7-9	TRBJ1-1	.	CASSLAEVGAGENTEAFF	TGTGCCAGCAGCTTAGCGGAGGTAGGGGCAGGGGAGAACACTGAAGCTTTCTTT
.	TRBV28	TRBJ2-7	.	CASREASREQYF	TGTGCCAGCCGCGAAGCTAGCCGCGAGCAGTACTTC
.	TRBV12-3/TRBV12-4	TRBJ1-5	.	CASSSGPNNQPQHF	TGTGCCAGCAGTTCCGGGCCGAACAATCAGCCCCAGCATTTT
once	TRBV5-6	TRBJ2-7	TRBD2	CASTTGLAYSYEQYF	TGTGCCAGCACTACGGGACTAGCGTATTCCTACGAGCAGTACTTC
few	TRBV3-1	TRBJ2-5	TRBD2	CASSQDLLAGGQETQYF	TGTGCCAGCAGCCAAGATTTACTAGCGGGGGGACAAGAGACCCAGTACTTC
.	TRBV6-4	TRBJ2-1	TRBD2	CASSDYAGVVDEQFF	TGTGCCAGCAGTGACTACGCGGGAGTAGTGGATGAGCAGTTCTTC
.	TRBV19	TRBJ2-2	.	CASQGAGELFF	TGTGCCAGCCAGGGTGCCGGGGAGCTGTTTTTT
.	TRBV20-1	TRBJ2-2	.	CSAIPLGKENTGELFF	TGCAGTGCTATACCTCTAGGAAAGGAGAACACCGGGGAGCTGTTTTTT
.	TRBV4-1	TRBJ2-1	TRBD2	CASSQRGLAGESSYYEQFF	TGCGCCAGCAGCCAAAGGGGACTAGCGGGAGAGAGCTCCTACTATGAGCAGTTCTTC
.	TRBV24-1	TRBJ2-2	TRBD1	CATSVGGVYTGELFF	TGTGCCACCAGTGTAGGGGGCGTGTACACCGGGGAGCTGTTTTTT
.	TRBV20-1	TRBJ1-6	TRBD1	CSAGQGTKPLHF	TGCAGTGCCGGACAGGGCACTAAGCCCCTCCACTTT
.	TRBV27	TRBJ1-6	.	CASSFRASYNSPLHF	TGTGCCAGCAGTTTCCGGGCCTCCTATAATTCACCCCTCCACTTT
.	TRBV20-1	TRBJ2-5	.	CSASSGFLRGQYF	TGCAGTGCTAGCTCCGGGTTCCTCAGGGGCCAGTACTTC
.	TRBV20-1	TRBJ2-5	.	CSARDSRVLQETQYF	TGCAGTGCTAGAGATTCAAGGGTCCTACAAGAGACCCAGTACTTC
.	TRBV7-9	TRBJ2-2	TRBD2	CASSLRAGDHANTGELFF	TGTGCCAGCAGCTTAAGAGCGGGGGACCATGCGAACACCGGGGAGCTGTTTTTT